The 32 T cell receptor beta chains listed next were all sequenced from one sample in a study of T cells in Graves' hyperthyroidism and ophthalmopathy. Authors of the study amplified TCR beta CDR3 regions from RNA transcripts. HTBI primers were employed in a first-round RT-PCR of the TCR CDR3. TCRdb re-called the multiplex PCR reads with MiXCR, one entry per CDR3 protein. Of some 500,000 distinct CDR3 sequences listed, 14% are singletons. The sequenced sample was blood. All receptors derive from a woman younger than 35 with Graves' hyperthyroidism.

This clonotype was seen ten or more times. The rearrangement uses TRBV19 and TRBJ1-5; weak D call: TRBD1 (5 bases). This CDR3 region has 15 residues. Germline V lookup: CDR1 LNHDA, CDR2 SQIVND (reference sequence). V dropped 7 bases and J dropped 1 base, with 14 bases sitting between them. The CDR3 coding sequence is TGTGCCAGTAACATGCGGGGCGAGAGCAATCAGCCCCAGCATTTT. Protein: CASNMRGESNQPQHF.

This clonotype has more than one count but fewer than ten. The rearrangement uses TRBV9 and TRBJ1-1; D remains unclear. This CDR3 spans 14 amino acids. V was cut by 3 bases and J by 0 bases, with 9 bases left in between. Germline CDR1 and CDR2: SGDLS and YYNGEE. In DNA form, the CDR3 reads TGTGCCAGCAGCGCACAAACAATGAACACTGAAGCTTTCTTT. Encoded protein: CASSAQTMNTEAFF. The full variable domain, in which reference TRBV9 and TRBJ1-1 provide the parts outside the CDR3, is DSGVTQTPKHLITATGQRVTLRCSPRSGDLSVYWYQQSLDQGLQFLIQYYNGEERAKGNILERFSAQQFPDLHSELNLSSLELGDSALYFCASSAQTMNTEAFFGQGTRLTVV.

At least ten counts were recorded for this clonotype. The rearrangement links TRBV6-1 to TRBJ1-1; TRBD1 is a possible D gene (6 bases). CDR1 and CDR2 from the germline V gene are MNHNS and SASEGT. V lost 0 bases and J lost 3, with 17 bases in between. This CDR3 has 17 residues. CDR3 nucleotides: TGTGCCAGCAGTGAAGCGCAGTGGGGGCAAAAGTACACTGAAGCTTTCTTT. This sequence encodes CASSEAQWGQKYTEAFF.

Only a few counts were recorded for this clonotype. The CDR3 DNA reads as TGTGCCACCAGTGACCGGGGCGGGGGGCTGGGACGAACTGAGCAGTTCTTC. Encoded protein: CATSDRGGGLGRTEQFF. The rearrangement uses TRBV24-1 and TRBJ2-1; TRBD2 agrees at 8 bases. Germline CDR1 KGHDR, CDR2 SFDVKD. The V gene end was trimmed by 4 bases and the J gene end by 9 bases; junction bases not matched to a gene: 16. CDR3 length: 17 residues.

This chain joins TRBV12-3 or TRBV12-4 and TRBJ2-1; maybe TRBD2 (5 bases). The CDR3 is 12 amino acids. V shed 3 bases and J shed 7 bases, with 7 bases lying between them. This CDR3 is CASSFGLNEQFF. As DNA, the CDR3 is TGTGCCAGCAGTTTCGGACTTAATGAGCAGTTCTTC.

This clonotype was observed many times. The V and J genes are TRBV29-1 and TRBJ2-7; perhaps TRBD2 as D (7 bases). This CDR3 comprises 15 residues. The germline V gene encodes CDR1 SQVTM and CDR2 ANQGSEA. V lost 6 bases and J lost 2, with 20 bases in between. CDR3 DNA: TGCAGCGTCCACCCTCGGGGGGACATGGCCTACGAGCAGTACTTC. This sequence encodes CSVHPRGDMAYEQYF.

The chain links TRBV19 to TRBJ1-2; 8 nucleotides line up with TRBD1. J gave up 0 bases and V 7 bases, and 4 bases lay outside the gene matches. This CDR3 is 14 amino acids long. Per germline, CDR1 LNHDA and CDR2 SQIVND (reference sequence). CDR3 region: CASKTGDANYGYTF. CDR3 nucleotides: TGTGCCAGTAAGACAGGGGACGCTAACTATGGCTACACCTTC. Variable domain in full (rest from reference TRBV19 and TRBJ1-2): DGGITQSPKYLFRKEGQNVTLSCEQNLNHDAMYWYRQDPGQGLRLIYYSQIVNDFQKGDIAEGYSVSREKKESFPLTVTSAQKNPTAFYLCASKTGDANYGYTFGSGTRLTVV.

This clonotype was counted ten times or more. V and J are TRBV29-1 and TRBJ1-1; 8 bases fit TRBD1. The CDR3 runs 13 residues. V lost 6 bases to trimming and J lost 2 bases; unmatched junction nucleotides: 5. Germline assignment: CDR1 SQVTM and CDR2 ANQGSEA. This CDR3 reads CSVTGVDNTEAFF. Written as DNA, the CDR3 is TGCAGCGTGACAGGGGTAGACAACACTGAAGCTTTCTTT.

This clonotype was detected ten times or more. The V gene is TRBV20-1, the J gene TRBJ2-5; possibly TRBD2 for D (6 bases). The germline V gene has CDR1 DFQATT and CDR2 SNEGSKA (reference sequence). V was trimmed by 6 bases and J by 3 bases, leaving 17 bases between them. The CDR3 is 14 amino acids. DNA for the CDR3: TGCAGTGCCCGAGGACCGGGGGTGGAAGAGACCCAGTACTTC. Protein sequence: CSARGPGVEETQYF.

This clonotype turned up a few times. This chain connects TRBV6-1 to TRBJ1-1, with D maybe TRBD1 (5 bases). V shed 8 bases and J shed 5 bases, with 33 bases lying between them. The CDR3 is made up of 19 amino acids. CDR1 MNHNS and CDR2 SASEGT come from the germline V gene. The CDR3 region has the DNA TGTGCCAGCCCCCAAAACCGTGCCCCCAATCTTGGCAGGGATACTGAAGCTTTCTTT. Amino acids: CASPQNRAPNLGRDTEAFF.

Many counts were recorded for this clonotype. The rearrangement joins TRBV30 to TRBJ2-1, with D maybe TRBD2 (6 bases). The CDR3 has 13 amino acids. The V gene's germline CDR1 is GTSNPN and CDR2 SVGIG (reference sequence). Trimming removed 3 bases at V and 7 bases at J, with 13 bases between. CDR3 sequence reads: CAWSRLVLNEQFF. CDR3 nucleotide sequence: TGTGCCTGGAGCCGACTAGTGCTAAATGAGCAGTTCTTC.

This clonotype occurred many times. The chain joins TRBV19 to TRBJ1-1; 9 bases fit TRBD1. Germline CDR1 reads LNHDA; CDR2 reads SQIVND (reference sequence). Trimming took 5 bases from V and 6 from J; bases not matched to a gene: 10. The CDR3 extends over 15 amino acids. CDR3 sequence reads: CASSPGTGGIAEAFF. CDR3 nucleotide sequence: TGTGCCAGTAGTCCAGGAACAGGGGGCATCGCTGAAGCTTTCTTT.

This chain links TRBV18 with TRBJ2-7; D remains unclear. Per germline, CDR1 KGHSH and CDR2 LQKENI. V lost 0 bases, J lost 6 bases, and 9 bases lay in between. The CDR3 runs 13 residues. Here the CDR3 reads CASSPPTSFEQYF. CDR3 sequence (DNA): TGTGCCAGCTCACCACCTACAAGTTTCGAGCAGTACTTC.

This chain joins TRBV12-5 and TRBJ1-5; D is ambiguous. Germline loops: CDR1 LGHNT, CDR2 FRNRAP. Trimming cost V 2 bases and J 0 bases, with 14 bases left between them. The CDR3 is made up of 17 amino acids. Here the CDR3 reads CASGLRTAGPSNQPQHF. In DNA, the CDR3 is TGTGCTAGTGGTTTGAGGACGGCGGGCCCTAGCAATCAGCCCCAGCATTTT.

This clonotype was counted at least ten times. This CDR3 is CASSFSAGVKDTEAFF. The DNA of the CDR3 is TGTGCCAGCAGCTTTTCTGCAGGGGTGAAGGACACTGAAGCTTTCTTT. The chain uses TRBV7-9 and TRBJ1-1; D is possibly TRBD1 (6 bases). V was trimmed by 3 bases and J by 3 bases, leaving 17 bases between them. The CDR3 is 16 amino acids. The germline V gene has CDR1 SEHNR and CDR2 FQNEAQ (reference sequence).

This clonotype has a count of ten or more. This chain joins TRBV7-9 and TRBJ2-5, with D possibly being TRBD1 (5 bases). Germline-derived CDR1 and CDR2 are SEHNR and FQNEAQ (reference sequence). There are 14 residues in the CDR3. V lost 4 bases and J lost 0, with 9 bases in between. The CDR3 DNA sequence: TGTGCCAGCAGCTCCTCAGGGTACCAAGAGACCCAGTACTTC. It is translated as CASSSSGYQETQYF. Complete variable domain (other parts from reference TRBV7-9 and TRBJ2-5): DTGVSQNPRHKITKRGQNVTFRCDPISEHNRLYWYRQTLGQGPEFLTYFQNEAQLEKSRLLSDRFSAERPKGSFSTLEIQRTEQGDSAMYLCASSSSGYQETQYFGPGTRLLVL.

In this sample, this clonotype turned up many times. The chain joins TRBV24-1 to TRBJ1-1; maybe TRBD1 (5 bases). This CDR3 has 16 amino acids. V lost 5 bases and J 4 bases, leaving 19 bases between the germline ends. Germline loops: CDR1 KGHDR, CDR2 SFDVKD. CDR3 amino acids: CATSALFKQGCTEAFF. Written as DNA, the CDR3 is TGTGCCACCAGTGCCCTTTTTAAGCAGGGATGCACTGAAGCTTTCTTT.

J is TRBJ2-2 and V is TRBV6-1; 12 nucleotides agree with TRBD1. The germline CDR1 and CDR2 sequences are MNHNS and SASEGT. The V and J ends lost 11 bases and 8 bases, in that order; junction bases with no gene match: 9. The CDR3 spans 14 residues. The CDR3 coding sequence is TGTGCCGTCCGGGACAGGGGGCTGGCGGGGGAGCTGTTTTTT. Translated: CAVRDRGLAGELFF.

Many counts were recorded for this clonotype. The CDR3 nucleotides are TGTGCCAGCAGTTATGGGCAGATAAACTATGGCTACACCTTC. It translates to CASSYGQINYGYTF. The rearrangement uses TRBV6-6 and TRBJ1-2; D call uncertain. This CDR3 contains 14 residues. V was shortened by 3 bases and J by 2 bases, with 10 bases between the two germline ends. Per the germline V gene, CDR1 is MNHNY and CDR2 is SVGAGI (reference sequence).

This clonotype occurred a few times. The DNA for the CDR3 is TGTGCCAGCAGCTTTTCCACGGGAGGGGGGAATGAGCAGTTCTTC. Its protein product is CASSFSTGGGNEQFF. This chain connects TRBV7-9 to TRBJ2-1, with TRBD2 matching 8 bases. CDR3 length equals 15 residues. V gave up 3 bases and J gave up 7 bases; unmatched junction bases: 8. Germline lookup yields CDR1 SEHNR and CDR2 FQNEAQ (reference sequence).

There are many counts of this clonotype. The chain joins TRBV18 to TRBJ2-1; 9 bases align to TRBD1. Trimming cost V 2 bases and J 6 bases; bases outside gene matches: 8. The CDR3 covers 16 residues. Germline CDR1 reads KGHSH; CDR2 reads LQKENI. The CDR3 is CASSPERDRVINEQFF. In nucleotides, the CDR3 is TGTGCCAGCTCACCAGAAAGGGACAGGGTAATCAATGAGCAGTTCTTC.

In its sample, this clonotype was seen many times. The chain combines TRBV7-9 with TRBJ2-7; D is uncertain. Per germline, CDR1 SEHNR and CDR2 FQNEAQ (reference sequence). V dropped 1 base and J dropped 3 bases, with 19 bases sitting between them. The length of the CDR3 is 17 residues. The CDR3 DNA reads as TGTGCCAGCAGCTTAGGTTCTGCAGATACTAAAATCTACGAGCAGTACTTC. It translates to CASSLGSADTKIYEQYF.

This clonotype came up once. A much bigger clone sits one base away, suggesting this may be a read error. The chain combines TRBV6-1 with TRBJ2-3; 7 positions match TRBD1. The CDR3 consists of 17 residues. Looked up from germline, CDR1 is MNHNS and CDR2 is SASEGT. The ends lost 10 bases at V and 6 bases at J; junction bases unmatched: 22. CDR3 in DNA: TGTGCCATCAAACCCACCCGGGGACAGCGAATGAGGGATACGCAGTATTTT. Protein product: CAIKPTRGQRMRDTQYF.

The table lists this clonotype with many counts. This chain uses TRBV2 with TRBJ2-1, with 13 bases aligning to TRBD2. Germline-derived CDR1 and CDR2 are SNHLY and FYNNEI. Trimming removed 5 bases from V and 0 bases from J; junction bases left unmatched: 1. CDR3 size: 16 residues. CDR3 nucleotides: TGTGCCAGCAGTCGGACTAGCGGGAGCTCCTACAATGAGCAGTTCTTC. It specifies CASSRTSGSSYNEQFF.

This clonotype came up many times. This chain connects TRBV12-3 or TRBV12-4 to TRBJ2-5; possible D gene TRBD2, 5 bases. Trimming left V 0 bases short and J 1 base short, with 12 bases between. The CDR3 is 16 amino acids. CDR3 sequence: CASSLALASTQETQYF. DNA of the CDR3: TGTGCCAGCAGTTTAGCTCTAGCTTCGACCCAAGAGACCCAGTACTTC.

Many counts were recorded for this clonotype. V gene TRBV2 combines with J gene TRBJ1-6; tentatively, D is TRBD1 (6 bases). Germline loops: CDR1 SNHLY, CDR2 FYNNEI. V lost 0 bases to trimming and J lost 10 bases, with 13 bases between them. This CDR3 is 15 amino acids long. CDR3 DNA: TGTGCCAGCAGTGAAGCGGGGGCACGCTACTCACCCCTCCACTTT. Amino acid sequence: CASSEAGARYSPLHF.

The genes are TRBV30 and TRBJ2-1; 7 bases match TRBD2. After removal of 2 bases from V and 13 bases from J, the junction contained 5 bases not matched to a gene. CDR3 length: 11 residues. From germline, CDR1 is GTSNPN and CDR2 SVGIG (reference sequence). For the CDR3, the DNA is TGTGCCTGGAGTACCGGGACTAACCAGTTCTTC. It is translated as CAWSTGTNQFF.

V is TRBV28 and J is TRBJ1-2, with 11 bases lining up with TRBD1. The CDR3 spans 15 residues. CDR1 MDHEN and CDR2 SYDVKM come from the germline V gene. Trimming at V came to 6 bases and at J to 8 bases, leaving 11 bases not matched to a gene. This chain's CDR3 is CASSRGTGGIQGYTF. CDR3 nucleotide sequence: TGTGCCAGCAGCAGAGGGACAGGGGGAATCCAAGGCTACACCTTC.

This clonotype has just a few counts. This rearrangement joins TRBV5-1 to TRBJ2-1; 11 bases are a match to TRBD2. CDR1 and CDR2 (germline): SGHRS, YFSETQ. V trimming: 2 bases; J trimming: 5 bases; junction bases outside the gene matches: 3. The length of the CDR3 is 15 residues. For the CDR3, the DNA is TGCGCCAGCAGCTTTCTACTAGCGGGGGACAATGAGCAGTTCTTC. Amino acid sequence: CASSFLLAGDNEQFF. The entire variable domain, with the rest obtained from reference TRBV5-1 and TRBJ2-1, is as follows: KAGVTQTPRYLIKTRGQQVTLSCSPISGHRSVSWYQQTPGQGLQFLFEYFSETQRNKGNFPGRFSGRQFSNSRSEMNVSTLELGDSALYLCASSFLLAGDNEQFFGPGTRLTVL.

The chain combines TRBV29-1 with TRBJ2-3; D is possibly TRBD2 (5 bases). Germline V gene data show CDR1 as SQVTM and CDR2 as ANQGSEA. The CDR3 has 14 residues. V dropped 6 bases and J dropped 3 bases, with 16 bases sitting between them. The CDR3 loop is CSVRDHAFTDTQYF. CDR3 in DNA: TGCAGCGTCCGGGATCATGCGTTTACAGATACGCAGTATTTT.

This clonotype has at least ten counts. The chain links TRBV11-3 to TRBJ2-1, with TRBD2 matching 7 bases. The CDR3 has 12 amino acids. Germline V gene data show CDR1 as SGHNT and CDR2 as YENEEA. V was clipped by 10 bases and J by 10 bases; unmatched bases: 10. CDR3 sequence reads: CATQGGRPEQFF. CDR3 sequence (DNA): TGTGCCACCCAAGGCGGGAGACCAGAGCAGTTCTTC.

In its sample, this clonotype was seen many times. The chain combines TRBV30 with TRBJ2-7; 8 bases match TRBD1. Germline V lookup: CDR1 GTSNPN, CDR2 SVGIG (reference sequence). The CDR3 is 13 amino acids. V trimming: 1 base; J trimming: 6 bases; junction bases outside the gene matches: 5. DNA for the CDR3: TGTGCCTGGAGTGCTTACGACAGGGGCGAGCAGTACGTC. This gives the protein CAWSAYDRGEQYV.